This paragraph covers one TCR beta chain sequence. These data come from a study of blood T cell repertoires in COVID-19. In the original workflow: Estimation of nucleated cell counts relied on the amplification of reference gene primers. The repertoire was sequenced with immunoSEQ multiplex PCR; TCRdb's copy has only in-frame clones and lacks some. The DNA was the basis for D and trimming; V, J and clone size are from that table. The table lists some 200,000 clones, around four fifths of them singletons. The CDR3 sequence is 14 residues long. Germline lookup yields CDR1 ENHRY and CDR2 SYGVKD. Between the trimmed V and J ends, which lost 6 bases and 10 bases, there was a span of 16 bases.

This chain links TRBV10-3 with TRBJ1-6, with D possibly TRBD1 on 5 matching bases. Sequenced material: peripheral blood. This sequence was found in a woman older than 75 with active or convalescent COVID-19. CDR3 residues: CAIRPESGSSPLHF. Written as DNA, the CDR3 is TGTGCCATCAGGCCAGAGTCAGGGTCCTCACCCCTCCACTTT.